The clone carrying this T cell receptor beta chain was observed once. Antigen unknown. Here immunoSEQ multiplex PCR was the method, and the copy in TCRdb shows in-frame clones only, minus some. The sample holds about 140,000 clones, nearly 95% seen once. The sample is drawn from a study of T cell responses to AZD1222 COVID-19 vaccine. Germline V lookup: CDR1 SQVTM, CDR2 ANQGSEA. This CDR3 has 13 residues. The germline V and J ends were trimmed by 6 bases and 4 bases, with 15 bases remaining between them. Study findings and constraints: The breadth and depth of Spike-specific TCRs increased once two AZD1222 doses had been given.

Sequenced here: peripheral blood, sampled on day 0 of AZD1222 vaccination. This chain joins TRBV29-1 and TRBJ1-1; possible D gene TRBD1, 5 bases. The receptor was derived from an adult in good health. The CDR3 DNA reads TGCAGCGTGGGCAGGGCTTTAGGCACTGAAGCTTTCTTT. Translating gives CSVGRALGTEAFF.